Reported below is one T cell receptor beta chain. This sample is drawn from a study of blood T cell repertoires in COVID-19. About the study: The samples span acute and convalescent COVID-19 from the United States, Italy and Spain.

As processed by the authors: Reference gene primer amplification gave estimated nucleated cell counts. Profiling relied on immunoSEQ multiplex PCR, and the TCRdb table lists in-frame clones only, not all of them. For V, J and clone size, that table is used; D and trimming come from the DNA. The table has roughly 140,000 clones, about 86% seen once. J gave up 4 bases and V 7 bases, and 12 bases lay outside the gene matches. CDR3 size: 16 residues. The V gene's germline CDR1 is SGHVS and CDR2 FQNEAQ. Sequenced input: PBMCs or T cells enriched from blood (not recorded which). V and J are TRBV7-8 and TRBJ1-3; TRBD1 matches at 8 bases. This receptor was identified in a man aged 45-60 years who had recovered from COVID-19. The chain's CDR3 is CASNPARGRFGNTIYF. In nucleotides, the CDR3 is TGTGCCAGCAACCCTGCCAGGGGGCGCTTCGGAAACACCATATATTTT.